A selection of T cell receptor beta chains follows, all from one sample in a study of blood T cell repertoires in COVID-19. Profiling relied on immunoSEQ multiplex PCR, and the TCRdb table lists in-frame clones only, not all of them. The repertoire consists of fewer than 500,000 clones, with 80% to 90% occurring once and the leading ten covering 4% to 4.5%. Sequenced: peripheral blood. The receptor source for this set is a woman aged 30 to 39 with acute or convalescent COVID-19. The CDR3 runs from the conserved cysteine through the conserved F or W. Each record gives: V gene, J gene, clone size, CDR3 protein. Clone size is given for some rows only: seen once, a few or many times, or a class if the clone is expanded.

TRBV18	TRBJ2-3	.	CASSPRIILAGERDTQYF
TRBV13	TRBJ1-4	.	CASSFAELNEKLFF
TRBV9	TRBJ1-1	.	CASSVGRGTEAFF
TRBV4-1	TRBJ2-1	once	CASSQLASGAYNEQFF
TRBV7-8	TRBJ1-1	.	CASSLGTGGLTEAFF
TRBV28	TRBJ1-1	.	CASQFGGDTEAFF
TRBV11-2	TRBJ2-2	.	CASETGELFF
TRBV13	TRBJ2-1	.	CASSSRFGGGAHEQFF
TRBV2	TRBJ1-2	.	CASSGDNYGYTF
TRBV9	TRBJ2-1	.	CASSVDDSGGAWEQFF
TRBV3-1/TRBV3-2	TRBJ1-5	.	CASSQAGQGRPQHF
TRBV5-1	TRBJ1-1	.	CASSLTGLNTEAFF
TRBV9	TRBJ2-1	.	CASSVGNQVGDEQFF
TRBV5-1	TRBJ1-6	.	CASSYQGGNNSPLHF
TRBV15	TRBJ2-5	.	CATSRDGTTKETQYF
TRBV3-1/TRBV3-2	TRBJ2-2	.	CASRGQVTGELFF
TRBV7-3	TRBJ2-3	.	CASSDGTGALTQYF
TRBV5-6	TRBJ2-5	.	CASSSGVAQYF
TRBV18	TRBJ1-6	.	CASSDTGDANSPLHF
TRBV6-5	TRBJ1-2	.	CASRETGGNYGYTF
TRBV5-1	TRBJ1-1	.	CASSFLNTGDSTGAFF
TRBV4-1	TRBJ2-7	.	CASSHTTDSRYEQYF
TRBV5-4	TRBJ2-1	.	CASSLAGWESSYNEQFF
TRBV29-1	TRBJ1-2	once	CSVEDLQGAPGYTF
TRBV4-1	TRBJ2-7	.	CASSQRVRTSGDYPYEQYF
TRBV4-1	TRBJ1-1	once	CASSGLPGTEAFF
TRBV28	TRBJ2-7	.	CASSRTLPYEQYF
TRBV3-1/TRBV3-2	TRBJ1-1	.	CASSIRTGEEAFF
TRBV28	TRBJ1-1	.	CASSLYQGARRLTAFF
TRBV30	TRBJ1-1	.	CACHPTGRRSLRTEAFF
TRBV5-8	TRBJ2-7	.	CASSLDRGLRTYEQYF